This is a list of T cell receptor beta chains from one sample in a study of Tregs in tolerant kidney transplant recipients. TCRdb keeps only in-frame clones here, not all; method: immunoSEQ multiplex PCR. The data hold under 300,000 clones, with 80% to 85% observed a single time. The sequencing input was CD4+ T cells from blood. The origin of the receptors is a human donor in good health. The CDR3 runs from the conserved cysteine through the conserved F or W. Each record gives: clone size, V gene, J gene, D gene, CDR3 protein, CDR3 DNA. D genes are given only for firm matches. Only some rows state a clone size, as once, few, many or a class for expanded clones.

clone size: once; V gene: TRBV5-6; J gene: TRBJ2-1; D gene: TRBD1; CDR3 protein: CASSSGGRSNEQFF; CDR3 DNA: TGTGCCAGCAGCTCAGGGGGCCGGAGCAATGAGCAGTTCTTC
clone size: .; V gene: TRBV6-4; J gene: TRBJ2-1; D gene: .; CDR3 protein: CASSDSIYKNEQFF; CDR3 DNA: TGTGCCAGCAGTGACTCGATTTATAAAAATGAGCAGTTCTTC
clone size: few; V gene: TRBV9; J gene: TRBJ2-5; D gene: TRBD2; CDR3 protein: CASSVGGLARETQYF; CDR3 DNA: TGTGCCAGCAGCGTAGGGGGACTAGCGAGAGAGACCCAGTACTTC
clone size: many; V gene: TRBV16; J gene: TRBJ2-7; D gene: .; CDR3 protein: CASSHRNRAYEQYF; CDR3 DNA: TGTGCCAGCAGCCATCGGAACAGGGCCTACGAGCAGTACTTC
clone size: .; V gene: TRBV7-9; J gene: TRBJ2-2; D gene: .; CDR3 protein: CASSPTGLENTGELFF; CDR3 DNA: TGTGCCAGCAGTCCGACGGGACTTGAAAACACCGGGGAGCTGTTTTTT
clone size: once; V gene: TRBV9; J gene: TRBJ1-2; D gene: .; CDR3 protein: CASSVDTGRDYGYTF; CDR3 DNA: TGTGCCAGCAGCGTAGATACAGGGAGGGACTATGGCTACACCTTC
clone size: .; V gene: TRBV7-9; J gene: TRBJ2-7; D gene: .; CDR3 protein: CASSLGGGSANRYEQYF; CDR3 DNA: TGTGCCAGCAGCTTAGGAGGGGGGTCGGCAAATCGGTACGAGCAGTACTTC
clone size: .; V gene: TRBV11-2; J gene: TRBJ2-7; D gene: TRBD2; CDR3 protein: CASSLLLAGGSYEQYF; CDR3 DNA: TGTGCCAGCAGCTTATTACTAGCGGGAGGCTCCTACGAGCAGTACTTC
clone size: .; V gene: TRBV7-2; J gene: TRBJ2-1; D gene: TRBD2; CDR3 protein: CASSFPSGTLVNEQFF; CDR3 DNA: TGTGCCAGCAGCTTCCCTAGCGGAACCCTAGTCAATGAGCAGTTCTTC
clone size: .; V gene: TRBV29-1; J gene: TRBJ2-5; D gene: TRBD1; CDR3 protein: CSVVDRGRRETQYF; CDR3 DNA: TGCAGCGTCGTTGACAGGGGGCGCCGGGAGACCCAGTACTTC
clone size: .; V gene: TRBV4-1; J gene: TRBJ1-4; D gene: TRBD1; CDR3 protein: CATSKGRDYRGKEKLFF; CDR3 DNA: TGCGCCACCAGCAAGGGACGGGACTACAGGGGCAAAGAAAAACTGTTTTTT
clone size: .; V gene: TRBV2; J gene: TRBJ1-1; D gene: .; CDR3 protein: CASSPEVNTEAFF; CDR3 DNA: TGTGCCAGCAGTCCCGAAGTGAACACTGAAGCTTTCTTT
clone size: few; V gene: TRBV9; J gene: TRBJ1-2; D gene: .; CDR3 protein: CASTPRSGGNYGYTF; CDR3 DNA: TGTGCCAGCACCCCCCGCTCGGGGGGTAACTATGGCTACACCTTC
clone size: .; V gene: TRBV7-6; J gene: TRBJ1-6; D gene: .; CDR3 protein: CASSLDRRVTYNSPLHF; CDR3 DNA: TGTGCCAGCAGCTTAGACCGGCGGGTCACCTATAATTCACCCCTCCACTTT
clone size: .; V gene: TRBV25-1; J gene: TRBJ1-1; D gene: .; CDR3 protein: CASSESRRSTEAFF; CDR3 DNA: TGTGCCAGCAGTGAATCTCGCAGGAGCACTGAAGCTTTCTTT
clone size: .; V gene: TRBV5-5; J gene: TRBJ2-2; D gene: .; CDR3 protein: CASSLRLAGTQGGAGELFF; CDR3 DNA: TGTGCCAGCAGCTTGCGACTCGCCGGGACCCAAGGAGGTGCCGGGGAGCTGTTTTTT
clone size: .; V gene: TRBV6-5; J gene: TRBJ2-1; D gene: TRBD2; CDR3 protein: CASRGLAGGNEQFF; CDR3 DNA: TGTGCCAGCAGGGGACTAGCGGGGGGCAATGAGCAGTTCTTC
clone size: .; V gene: TRBV5-1; J gene: TRBJ2-5; D gene: .; CDR3 protein: CASSLANSLAWETQYF; CDR3 DNA: TGCGCCAGCAGCTTGGCCAATTCGCTAGCGTGGGAGACCCAGTACTTC
clone size: .; V gene: TRBV11-3; J gene: TRBJ2-2; D gene: .; CDR3 protein: CASSSTGRAAGELFF; CDR3 DNA: TGTGCCAGCAGCTCAACAGGGAGGGCGGCCGGGGAGCTGTTTTTT
clone size: .; V gene: TRBV13; J gene: TRBJ2-4; D gene: TRBD2; CDR3 protein: CASSVGGLAGGPPGGLAKNIQYF; CDR3 DNA: TGTGCCAGCAGCGTAGGGGGACTAGCGGGAGGGCCTCCCGGCGGCCTAGCCAAAAACATTCAGTACTTC
clone size: .; V gene: TRBV23-1; J gene: TRBJ2-4; D gene: .; CDR3 protein: CAGAGGARAKNIQYF; CDR3 DNA: TGCGCCGGCGCTGGGGGGGCTCGAGCCAAAAACATTCAGTACTTC
clone size: few; V gene: TRBV6-5; J gene: TRBJ1-1; D gene: .; CDR3 protein: CASSYSGARGGSEAFF; CDR3 DNA: TGTGCCAGCAGTTACTCGGGGGCCAGGGGTGGGTCTGAAGCTTTCTTT
clone size: .; V gene: TRBV9; J gene: TRBJ1-2; D gene: TRBD1; CDR3 protein: CASSVGTGNYGYTF; CDR3 DNA: TGTGCCAGCAGCGTAGGGACAGGGAACTATGGCTACACCTTC
clone size: .; V gene: TRBV5-6; J gene: TRBJ2-3; D gene: .; CDR3 protein: CASSWLAGSTDTQYF; CDR3 DNA: TGTGCCAGCAGCTGGCTTGCGGGTAGCACAGATACGCAGTATTTT
clone size: .; V gene: TRBV7-9; J gene: TRBJ2-4; D gene: .; CDR3 protein: CASSLRGEIQYF; CDR3 DNA: TGTGCCAGCAGCTTAAGAGGGGAGATTCAGTACTTC
clone size: .; V gene: TRBV30; J gene: TRBJ1-5; D gene: .; CDR3 protein: CAWSRDTNQPQHF; CDR3 DNA: TGTGCCTGGTCCCGGGACACTAATCAGCCCCAGCATTTT
clone size: .; V gene: TRBV10-3; J gene: TRBJ2-5; D gene: TRBD2; CDR3 protein: CAISAQESGRADQETQYF; CDR3 DNA: TGTGCCATCAGTGCGCAGGAAAGCGGGAGGGCCGATCAAGAGACCCAGTACTTC
clone size: .; V gene: TRBV5-1; J gene: TRBJ2-2; D gene: TRBD2; CDR3 protein: CASSLTSGVAGELFF; CDR3 DNA: TGCGCCAGCAGCTTGACTAGCGGGGTCGCCGGGGAGCTGTTTTTT
clone size: .; V gene: TRBV7-2; J gene: TRBJ1-6; D gene: .; CDR3 protein: CASSRVASNSPLHF; CDR3 DNA: TGTGCCAGCAGCAGGGTTGCTTCGAATTCACCCCTCCACTTT
clone size: .; V gene: TRBV7-9; J gene: TRBJ2-1; D gene: .; CDR3 protein: CASSPGAFDEQFF; CDR3 DNA: TGTGCCAGCAGCCCCGGGGCCTTCGATGAGCAGTTCTTC
clone size: .; V gene: TRBV4-2; J gene: TRBJ2-1; D gene: .; CDR3 protein: CASSPAETYNEQFF; CDR3 DNA: TGTGCCAGCAGCCCTGCCGAGACCTACAATGAGCAGTTCTTC